Listed here are 3 T cell receptor beta chains from one sample, sequenced in a study of cytomegalovirus exposure and HLA in healthy donors. The PCR made use of 60 Vbeta and 13 Jbeta primers. Clones were read by immunoSEQ multiplex PCR, and TCRdb kept only the in-frame ones, dropping some. The table has 72,000 or so clones, less than 80% seen once; the top ten hold about 3%. Sequenced material: PBMCs. The source is a woman aged 45-65 years in good health and CMV-seronegative.

The chain couples TRBV29-1 to TRBJ2-1; 11 nucleotides line up with TRBD2. Germline CDR1 SQVTM, CDR2 ANQGSEA. The V and J ends lost 7 bases and 8 bases, in that order; junction bases with no gene match: 7. This CDR3 contains 13 residues. The CDR3 DNA is TGCAGCGCGACTAGCGGGATTGTGGATGAGCAGTTCTTC. Its translation: CSATSGIVDEQFF.

This clone occurred a few times. This sequence joins TRBV5-6 and TRBJ1-4; D not certain. Germline V lookup: CDR1 SGHDT, CDR2 YYEEEE. This CDR3 has 14 residues. V gave up 4 bases and J gave up 0 bases, with 7 bases separating them. Written as DNA, the CDR3 is TGTGCCAGCAGCCATTTTGCAACTAATGAAAAACTGTTTTTT. This encodes CASSHFATNEKLFF. Full variable domain (outside the CDR3, taken from reference TRBV5-6 and TRBJ1-4): DAGVTQSPTHLIKTRGQQVTLRCSPKSGHDTVSWYQQALGQGPQFIFQYYEEEERQRGNFPDRFSGHQFPNYSSELNVNALLLGDSALYLCASSHFATNEKLFFGSGTQLSVL.

V is TRBV7-6 and J is TRBJ2-7; 9 nucleotides agree with TRBD1. Germline loops: CDR1 SGHVS, CDR2 FNYEAQ. The CDR3 is 14 amino acids. Trimming took 5 bases from V and 1 from J; bases not matched to a gene: 3. CDR3 loop: CASSPGTGSYEQYF. As DNA, the CDR3 is TGTGCCAGCAGCCCCGGGACAGGGTCCTACGAGCAGTACTTC.